The entry that follows covers one TCR beta chain sequence. This clone's antigen is unknown. No qualities accompany the bases; no much larger clone lies one base away. The immunoSEQ Assay, a bias-controlled multiplex PCR, was used to amplify TCRbeta CDR3 regions from genomic DNA. In the source study's methods: The number of nucleated cells in each sample was estimated by amplification of reference gene primers within the assay. To quantify the absolute abundance of each unique TCRbeta CDR3 rearrangement, sequence reads were collapsed and filtered. Productive Simpson clonality was computed per sample as the square root of Simpson's diversity index over productive rearrangements. TCRdb took over this immuneACCESS table, retaining in-frame rearrangements with V and J assigned. Such tables are incomplete; in checked studies, under half of the missing clones stem from an unresolved V gene, and the remainder is unexplained. The DNA was the basis for D and trimming; V, J and clone size are from that table. The sample table lists over 250,000 clones, 70% to 90% of them with a count of one. The top ten hold around 2% of the sample.

These data are taken from a study of blood T cell repertoires in COVID-19 (dated by TCRdb to the early 2020s). In the study overall: Recovered participants in ImmuneRACE Cohort 3 were defined as having two consecutive negative NP/OP PCR tests, clearance from a healthcare professional, or resolution of symptoms. HLA class I and class II types, where available, came from metadata supplied by the sample provider rather than from assay-based typing. The material from the prospective study consisted of cDNA or gDNA derived from T cells, B-cell-depleted T cells, or PBMCs. Sample metadata almost always included a de-identified subject ID, COVID-19 status, age in years and sex. Subjects who had been exposed to COVID-19, were actively infected with it, or had recovered from it provided the deeply sampled blood TCRbeta repertoires that made up the dataset. The collaborator samples originated in the United States, Italy and Spain and spanned the acute and convalescent phases of COVID-19. Samples came from the ongoing ImmuneRACE study (first 160 participants) plus 1,254 subjects from 6 global collaborators. A freely available public database, intended as a resource for researchers studying the immune response to SARS-CoV-2, is where the repertoires were released. General conclusions and limits of the study: The quantity of clinical and demographic metadata differed by source and by participant and was supplied without curation.

Enrolling through a virtual design, the prospective study's participants ranged in age from roughly 18 to 89 years and lived across around 25 United States geographic areas. In the prospective study, participants were assigned to cohorts based on the clinical history participants reported in a screening survey and a study questionnaire. Mobile phlebotomists in the prospective study collected whole blood, serum and a nasopharyngeal or oropharyngeal swab from every participant. Additional blood draws and questionnaires over an approximately two-month period could optionally be provided by prospective study participants. Prospective study blood samples were shipped either frozen or at room temperature before DNA extraction. The TCR sequence derives from a woman aged 55-69 years in a cohort exposed to, infected with or recovered from COVID-19 (not recorded which). Sequencing was done on a sample of PBMCs or T cells enriched from blood (not recorded which).

The nucleotide sequence is given as TGTGCCAGCAGCTTCTCCGGACAGGGGGCCACCGGGGAGCTGTTTTTT. Its coded protein is CASSFSGQGATGELFF. Recombination linked TRBV28 to TRBJ2-2; TRBD1 lines up with 11 middle nucleotides. Including the terminal cysteine and phenylalanine, the CDR3 comprises 16 residues. The CDR3 DNA has 48 bases and is translated from base 1. Trimming removed 6 bases from V and 4 bases from J; the gene matches leave 7 bases unexplained. Looking up the germline V gene yields CDR1 MDHEN and CDR2 SYDVKM.